The clone carrying this TCR beta chain was seen many times. Antigen: not known. The data stem from a study of T-cell reconstitution after alpha-beta-depleted transplantation in children. The study's findings and limits: By about two months after transplant, alpha-beta T cells reportedly arose from several hundred graft clones that had expanded. Some patients' high day-60 TCRbeta diversity was attributed to recipient cells surviving conditioning. One year after transplant, T-cell counts and diversity came mostly from newly produced T cells.

TCRbeta library preparation incorporated unique molecular identifiers. TCRdb processed the PCR reads anew with MiXCR; each CDR3 protein has one entry. Seen here are over 150,000 distinct CDR3 sequences, 5.5% to 7% observed once, and the top ten hold roughly 4.5%. V lost 4 bases, J lost 3 bases, and 5 bases stayed unmatched. The CDR3 extends over 15 amino acids. The germline V gene has CDR1 SGDLS and CDR2 YYNGEE. This specimen was PBMCs, taken before TCRalphabeta/CD19-depleted stem cell transplant. The clonotype comes from a girl less than two years old with combined immunodeficiency, due to receive a stem cell transplant. The V call is TRBV9, the J call TRBJ2-1; TRBD2 aligns across 9 bases. DNA of the CDR3: TGTGCCAGCAGCATACTAGCGGGTTTCTACAATGAGCAGTTCTTC. Protein: CASSILAGFYNEQFF.